Described below is a single T cell receptor (beta chain) sequence and its context. Its cognate antigen is unknown. V shed 4 bases and J shed 1 base, with 10 bases lying between them. Germline CDR1 SQVTM, CDR2 ANQGSEA. The CDR3 sequence is 13 residues long. iRepertoire HTBI primers and Arm-PCR of CDR3 regions built TCR beta libraries. Original processing methods: Identification across samples found about 65 TRBV and approximately 15 TRBJ segments. Via MiXCR, TCRdb re-called the multiplex PCR reads, giving one row per CDR3 protein. TCRdb assigned the V and J calls; the authors' analysis was not used. The sample holds around 430,000 distinct CDR3 sequences; around a fifth are singletons and the top ten take around 13%. These data come from a study of regulatory T cells in long-lasting Graves disease. Whole-study results and caveats: Favored usage of TRBV28, TRBJ1-2 and TRBJ2-5 was recorded in persistent disease. The study found persistent patients shared more public clonotypes (about 3,000) than new patients (around 870).

The time point was: persistent/refractory GD, antithyroid drugs over 5 years with positive TRAb. PBMC RNA was the source of the TCR library. The chain recombines TRBV29-1 with TRBJ1-1; possibly TRBD1 for D (6 bases). The receptor was isolated from a female donor with Graves disease. This sample comprised peripheral blood mononuclear cells (PBMCs), obtained when the disease was refractory, from a patient treated with antithyroid drugs. In DNA form, the CDR3 reads TGCAGCGTTGTGGGGGCGACGAACACTGAAGCTTTCTTT. This gives the protein CSVVGATNTEAFF.